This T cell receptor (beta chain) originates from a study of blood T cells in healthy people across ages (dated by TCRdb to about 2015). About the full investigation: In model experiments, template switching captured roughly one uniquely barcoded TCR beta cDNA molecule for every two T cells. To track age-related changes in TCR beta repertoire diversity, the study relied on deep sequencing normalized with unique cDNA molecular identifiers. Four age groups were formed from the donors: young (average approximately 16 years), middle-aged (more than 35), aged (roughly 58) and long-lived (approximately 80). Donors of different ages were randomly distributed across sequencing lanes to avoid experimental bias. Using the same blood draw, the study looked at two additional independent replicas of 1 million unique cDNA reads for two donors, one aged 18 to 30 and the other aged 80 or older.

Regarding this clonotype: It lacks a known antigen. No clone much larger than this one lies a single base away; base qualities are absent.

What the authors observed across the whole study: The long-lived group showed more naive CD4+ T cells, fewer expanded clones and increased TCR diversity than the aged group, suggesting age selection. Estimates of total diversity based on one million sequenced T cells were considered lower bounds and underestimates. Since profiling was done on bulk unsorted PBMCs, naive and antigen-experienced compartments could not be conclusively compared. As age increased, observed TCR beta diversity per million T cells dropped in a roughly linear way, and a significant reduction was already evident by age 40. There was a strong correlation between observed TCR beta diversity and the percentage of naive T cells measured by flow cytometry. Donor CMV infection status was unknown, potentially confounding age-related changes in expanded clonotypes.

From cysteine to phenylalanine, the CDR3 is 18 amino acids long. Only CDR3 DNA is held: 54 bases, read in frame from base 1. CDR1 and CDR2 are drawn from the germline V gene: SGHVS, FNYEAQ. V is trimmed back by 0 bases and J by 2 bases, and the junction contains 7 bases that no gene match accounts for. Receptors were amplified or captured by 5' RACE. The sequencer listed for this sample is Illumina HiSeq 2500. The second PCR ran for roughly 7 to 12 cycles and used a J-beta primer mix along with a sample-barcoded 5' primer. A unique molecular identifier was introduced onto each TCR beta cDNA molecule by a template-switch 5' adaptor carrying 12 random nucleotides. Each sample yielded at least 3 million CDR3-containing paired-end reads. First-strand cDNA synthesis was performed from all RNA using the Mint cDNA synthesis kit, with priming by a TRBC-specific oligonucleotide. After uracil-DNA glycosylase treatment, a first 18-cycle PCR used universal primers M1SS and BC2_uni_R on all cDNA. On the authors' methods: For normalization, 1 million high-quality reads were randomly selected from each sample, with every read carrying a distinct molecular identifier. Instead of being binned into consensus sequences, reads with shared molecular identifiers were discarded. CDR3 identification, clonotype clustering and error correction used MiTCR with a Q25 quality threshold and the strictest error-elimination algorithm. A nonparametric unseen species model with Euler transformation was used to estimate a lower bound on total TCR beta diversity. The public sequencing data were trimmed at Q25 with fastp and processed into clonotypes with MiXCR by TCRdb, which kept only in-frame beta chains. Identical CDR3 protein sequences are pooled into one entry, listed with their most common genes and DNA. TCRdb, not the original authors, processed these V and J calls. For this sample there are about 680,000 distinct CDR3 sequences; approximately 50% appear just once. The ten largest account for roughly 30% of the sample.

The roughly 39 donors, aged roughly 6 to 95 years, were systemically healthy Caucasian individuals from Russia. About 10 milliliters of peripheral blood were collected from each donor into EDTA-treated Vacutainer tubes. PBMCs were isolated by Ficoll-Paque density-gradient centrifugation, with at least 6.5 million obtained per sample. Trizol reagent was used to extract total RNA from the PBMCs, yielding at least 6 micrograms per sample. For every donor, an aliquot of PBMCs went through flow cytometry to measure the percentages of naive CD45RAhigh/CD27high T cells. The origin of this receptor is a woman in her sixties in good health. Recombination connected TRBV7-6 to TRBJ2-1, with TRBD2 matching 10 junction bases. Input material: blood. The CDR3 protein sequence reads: CASSLAAAGGPTYNEQFF. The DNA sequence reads TGTGCCAGCAGCTTAGCGGCAGCGGGAGGGCCCACCTACAATGAGCAGTTCTTC.